This section outlines one TCR beta chain sequence together with its context. Its specificity is not known. These data originate in a study of blood T cells in healthy people across ages. The study, taken as a whole, reports: In older individuals, TCR beta diversity per million T cells was lower, falling roughly linearly with age. Diversity figures based on one million T cells were deemed too low. The donors' CMV status was not determined, possibly confounding changes in expanded clonotypes.

Together with a sample-barcoded 5' primer, a J-beta primer mix was included in a second PCR lasting about 6 to 12 cycles. TCRdb re-derived calls from the 5' RACE reads in MiXCR, one entry per CDR3 protein. This table has approximately 1.5 million distinct CDR3 sequences, roughly a third appearing once. This CDR3 comprises 14 residues. Trimming removed 4 bases from V and 4 bases from J, with 13 bases in between. The germline V gene encodes CDR1 SGHAT and CDR2 FQNNGV. This chain links TRBV11-2 with TRBJ1-1; D may be TRBD1 (5 bases). This receptor was taken from a woman between 25 and 40 years old in good health. The sequenced material came from blood. CDR3 amino acids: CASSSRGGSTEAFF. CDR3 DNA sequence: TGTGCCAGCAGCTCGCGGGGGGGTAGCACTGAAGCTTTCTTT.